The 18 T cell receptor beta chains given below trace back to one sample, sequenced in a study of neurological immune-mediated disorders (dated by TCRdb to about 2019). The time point label here, explained by the study, means: longitudinal time-point 2. Library preparation used 5' RACE. This sample was sequenced with an Illumina HiSeq 2500. Using fastp trimming at Q25 and MiXCR clonotype assembly, TCRdb reanalyzed the public sequencing data and kept in-frame beta chains. Every entry covers one CDR3 protein and lists the most common genes and DNA from its rows. Present in this sample are around 90,000 distinct CDR3 sequences, 13% of which were seen just once. The top ten clones comprise about 4.6% of the sample. Sequencing input: PBMCs. These receptors were taken from a female donor with HTLV-1-associated myelopathy (HAM/TSP).

Ten or more counts support this clonotype. In nucleotides, the CDR3 is TGTGCCAGTTCCCGCTTTCGAGATACGCAGTATTTT. This sequence encodes CASSRFRDTQYF. V gene TRBV11-2 combines with J gene TRBJ2-3, with unresolved D. The CDR3 consists of 12 residues. The germline V gene has CDR1 SGHAT and CDR2 FQNNGV. Trimming took off 9 bases at V and 5 bases at J, with 12 bases between the two ends.

This clonotype was seen many times. The junction departs from the called germline gene at one end, perhaps through a read error. The rearrangement uses TRBV4-1 and TRBJ1-6; 7 bases match TRBD1. Germline CDR1 is MGHRA and CDR2 is YSYEKL. The CDR3 spans 16 residues. This CDR3 is CASSQRGQADNSPLHF. CDR3 sequence (DNA): TGCGCCAGCAGCCAAAGGGGGCAGGCAGATAACTCACCCCTCCACTTT.

In its sample, this clonotype was seen a few times. V is TRBV12-3 or TRBV12-4 and J is TRBJ2-5; a possible D gene is TRBD2 (5 bases). The V end lost 5 bases, the J end lost 2 bases, and 12 bases lay between the germline ends. The CDR3 sequence is 14 residues long. The DNA for the CDR3 is TGTGCCAGCAGTCCAGGACTCACTCAAGAGACCCAGTACTTC. Protein: CASSPGLTQETQYF.

This clonotype was detected ten times or more. V is TRBV20-1 and J is TRBJ2-2, with TRBD1 matching 9 bases. Germline V gene sequence: CDR1 DFQATT, CDR2 SNEGSKA (reference sequence). This CDR3 comprises 13 residues. J was trimmed by 5 bases and V by 6 bases; bases with no gene match: 4. This CDR3 is CSAGQGRTGELFF. The CDR3 region has the DNA TGCAGTGCGGGACAGGGTCGGACCGGGGAGCTGTTTTTT.

This clonotype was detected a few times. The chain has TRBV5-1 and TRBJ1-1, with a possible D match to TRBD1 (5 bases). This CDR3 region has 14 residues. V was clipped by 4 bases and J by 1 base, with 11 bases between them. Germline V CDR1 and CDR2: SGHRS, YFSETQ. CDR3 region: CASSPRQQNTEAFF. CDR3 sequence (DNA): TGCGCCAGCAGCCCTAGACAGCAGAACACTGAAGCTTTCTTT.

The table lists this clonotype with a few counts. The CDR3 DNA reads TGTGCCAGCAGCAAAAGACCGGGACAGGGCAGCGATGAGCAGTTCTTC. Its translation: CASSKRPGQGSDEQFF. The rearrangement links TRBV7-6 to TRBJ2-1; TRBD1 agrees at 9 bases. The CDR3 contains 16 residues. The V gene end was trimmed by 5 bases and the J gene end by 8 bases; junction bases not matched to a gene: 13. Looked up from germline, CDR1 is SGHVS and CDR2 is FNYEAQ.

There are many counts of this clonotype. The rearrangement uses TRBV4-1 and TRBJ2-5, with 10 bases lining up with TRBD2. This CDR3 contains 16 residues. Germline V gene data show CDR1 as MGHRA and CDR2 as YSYEKL. With V trimmed by 5 bases and J by 3 bases, 9 bases remained unmatched. CDR3 DNA: TGCGCCAGCAGCTCCCGGATGAGCGGGGGGGAAGAGACCCAGTACTTC. Amino acid sequence: CASSSRMSGGEETQYF.

In its sample, this clonotype was seen many times. This chain uses TRBV7-9 with TRBJ2-3; D is ambiguous. The V end was cut by 1 base, the J end by 1 base, with 6 bases between. This CDR3 is 14 amino acids long. Germline lookup yields CDR1 SEHNR and CDR2 FQNEAQ (reference sequence). CDR3 in DNA: TGTGCCAGCAGCTTAGGGTGGGGCACAGATACGCAGTATTTT. This encodes CASSLGWGTDTQYF.

This clonotype has ten or more counts. This chain joins TRBV19 and TRBJ2-5; D is unresolved. The CDR3 is 14 residues long. CDR1 and CDR2 (germline): LNHDA, SQIVND (reference sequence). Trimming took off 4 bases at V and 4 bases at J, with 13 bases between the two ends. The CDR3 sequence: CASSTPDRGETQYF. The CDR3 coding sequence is TGTGCCAGTAGTACCCCGGACCGAGGAGAGACCCAGTACTTC.

With regard to this clonotype: The conserved final phenylalanine or tryptophan is absent from the CDR3, which likely points to a read error. V gene TRBV5-1 combines with J gene TRBJ1-2; possibly TRBD1 for D (6 bases). This CDR3 is built from 14 residues. The V and J ends lost 2 bases and 1 base respectively, with 9 bases between them. Germline CDR1 SGHRS, CDR2 YFSETQ. Here the CDR3 DNA reads TGCGCCAGCAGCTTAGAGACAGGTAACTATGGCTACACCATC. Its translation: CASSLETGNYGYTI.

This clonotype was counted ten times or more. The CDR3 nucleotides read TGCGCCAGCAGCGAGGGACAGGCAAATTCACCCCTCCACTTT. This codes for CASSEGQANSPLHF. The chain carries TRBV5-1 and TRBJ1-6, with 8 bases that match TRBD1. After removal of 4 bases from V and 7 bases from J, the junction contained 4 bases not matched to a gene. The CDR3 is 14 amino acids. Germline lookup yields CDR1 SGHRS and CDR2 YFSETQ. The entire variable domain, with the rest obtained from reference TRBV5-1 and TRBJ1-6, is as follows: KAGVTQTPRYLIKTRGQQVTLSCSPISGHRSVSWYQQTPGQGLQFLFEYFSETQRNKGNFPGRFSGRQFSNSRSEMNVSTLELGDSALYLCASSEGQANSPLHFGNGTRLTVT.

This clonotype showed up many times. V usage is TRBV20-1 and J usage is TRBJ2-3; the match to TRBD2 covers 13 bases. V dropped 5 bases and J dropped 5; count of bases not matched to a gene: 7. CDR3 length equals 15 residues. Germline V CDR1 and CDR2: DFQATT, SNEGSKA (reference sequence). CDR3: CSALTSGGAGDTQYF. CDR3 DNA: TGCAGTGCTCTCACTAGCGGGGGGGCCGGAGATACGCAGTATTTT.

Many counts were recorded for this clonotype. The chain recombines TRBV7-2 with TRBJ2-7; D may be TRBD2 (5 bases). CDR1 is SGHTA, CDR2 FQGNSA, per germline. The CDR3 spans 15 residues. The V end lost 1 base, the J end lost 1 base, and 11 bases lay between the germline ends. Here the CDR3 DNA reads TGTGCCAGCAGCTTAGACGGACTTCGGTCCTACGAGCAGTACTTC. It codes for CASSLDGLRSYEQYF.

This clonotype was detected ten times or more. The J gene is TRBJ1-5, the V gene TRBV5-1; 11 bases align to TRBD1. This CDR3 spans 15 amino acids. Germline CDR1 is SGHRS and CDR2 is YFSETQ. The V gene end was trimmed by 0 bases and the J gene end by 6 bases; junction bases not matched to a gene: 2. Here the CDR3 reads CASSLGTGGFQPQHF. Here the CDR3 DNA reads TGCGCCAGCAGCTTGGGGACAGGGGGCTTTCAGCCCCAGCATTTT.

This clonotype was detected many times. This sequence joins TRBV10-3 and TRBJ2-4; 8 bases match TRBD1. Trimming removed 3 bases from V and 6 bases from J; junction bases left unmatched: 4. This CDR3 region has 14 residues. CDR1 is ENHRY and CDR2 is SYGVKD in the germline V gene. The chain's CDR3 is CAISEPGQGNIQYF. DNA of the CDR3: TGTGCCATCAGTGAACCCGGACAGGGAAACATTCAGTACTTC.

This clonotype was recorded many times. The V call is TRBV20-1, the J call TRBJ2-1; 16 nucleotides agree with TRBD2. This CDR3 spans 18 amino acids. CDR1 and CDR2 from the germline V gene are DFQATT and SNEGSKA (reference sequence). V lost 1 base and J lost 3; bases outside the gene matches: 6. CDR3 nucleotide sequence: TGCAGTGCTAGAGTGGGGACTAGCGGGGGGGGTTTCTACAATGAGCAGTTCTTC. Translation gives CSARVGTSGGGFYNEQFF.

The DNA of the CDR3 is TGTGCCACCAGCAGACGACAAGGTGGCGGGGGGACGAGGCACAATGAGCAGTTCTTC. It is translated as CATSRRQGGGGTRHNEQFF. V usage is TRBV15 and J usage is TRBJ2-1, with 8 bases that match TRBD2. The V gene's germline CDR1 is LNHNV and CDR2 YYDKDF (reference sequence). With V trimmed by 2 bases and J by 5 bases, 17 bases remained unmatched. There are 19 residues in the CDR3.

At least ten counts were recorded for this clonotype. J is TRBJ2-7 and V is TRBV7-9, with D perhaps given as TRBD1 or TRBD2 (5 bases each). Deletions cut 4 bases from V and 0 bases from J, with 13 bases between. The CDR3 runs to 15 residues. Germline V gives CDR1 SEHNR, CDR2 FQNEAQ (reference sequence). The CDR3 is CASSYPRGVSYEQYF. The CDR3 DNA sequence: TGTGCCAGCAGCTACCCCCGAGGGGTCTCCTACGAGCAGTACTTC.